These 25 T cell receptor beta chains share one sample of origin, sequenced in a study of molecular identifiers for immune sequencing clone quantification. In TCRdb, the PCR reads were re-called with MiXCR into one record per CDR3 protein. The sample has 45,000 to 55,000 distinct CDR3 sequences, around 33% seen once. The sample taken for sequencing was naive CD8+ T cells from blood, with Jurkat cell RNA spiked in. Subset reported: FACS-sorted CD8+CD4-CCR7+CD45RA+ naive T cells. The source is a human donor in good health. Some libraries in this study had Jurkat cell RNA spiked in.

V gene TRBV6-5 combines with J gene TRBJ1-3; D unclear. This CDR3 is 14 amino acids long. Trimming removed 0 bases from V and 2 bases from J, with 5 bases in between. Germline CDR1 reads MNHEY; CDR2 reads SVGAGI. The CDR3 reads CASSYSGAGNTIYF. DNA of the CDR3: TGTGCCAGCAGTTACTCAGGCGCTGGAAACACCATATATTTT.

This clonotype occurred a few times. The J gene is TRBJ2-7, the V gene TRBV20-1; D gene unclear. Germline V lookup: CDR1 DFQATT, CDR2 SNEGSKA (reference sequence). Trimming removed 5 bases at V and 6 bases at J, with 11 bases between. This CDR3 has 11 amino acids. As DNA, the CDR3 is TGCAGTGCTCCTCTTTTAGGCGAGCAGTACTTC. Its protein is CSAPLLGEQYF.

The chain joins TRBV10-3 to TRBJ1-1; no reliable D call. V gave up 6 bases and J gave up 0 bases, with 8 bases separating them. Germline loops: CDR1 ENHRY, CDR2 SYGVKD. This CDR3 has 13 amino acids. CDR3 region: CAISPLMNTEAFF. The DNA for the CDR3 is TGTGCCATCAGCCCACTTATGAACACTGAAGCTTTCTTT.

This clonotype was found once. This rearrangement joins TRBV29-1 to TRBJ2-7; D is uncertain. V shed 5 bases and J shed 2 bases, with 19 bases lying between them. The CDR3 has 15 residues. Germline assignment: CDR1 SQVTM and CDR2 ANQGSEA. The chain's CDR3 is CSVCLLKMGTYEQYF. CDR3 DNA sequence: TGCAGCGTTTGTCTCCTCAAGATGGGCACCTACGAGCAGTACTTC.

Comments on this clonotype: Germline is not matched at one junction end, which may reflect a read error. This sequence joins TRBV20-1 and TRBJ2-7; no clear D. Germline lookup yields CDR1 DFQATT and CDR2 SNEGSKA (reference sequence). The CDR3 extends over 15 amino acids. This CDR3 reads CGARVPLEEYREQYF. In DNA, the CDR3 is TGCGGTGCTAGAGTTCCCCTAGAGGAGTACCGCGAGCAGTACTTC.

This clonotype was counted between two and nine times. This chain connects TRBV7-8 to TRBJ1-4, with D uncertain. The CDR3 sequence is 14 residues long. V was shortened by 5 bases and J by 4 bases, with 11 bases between the two germline ends. Germline CDR1 SGHVS, CDR2 FQNEAQ. The chain's CDR3 is CASSHHWNNEKLFF. The CDR3 nucleotides read TGTGCCAGCAGCCATCACTGGAATAATGAAAAACTGTTTTTT. The full variable domain, completed using reference TRBV7-8 and TRBJ1-4, is GAGVSQSPRYKVAKRGQDVALRCDPISGHVSLFWYQQALGQGPEFLTYFQNEAQLDKSGLPSDRFFAERPEGSVSTLKIQRTQQEDSAVYLCASSHHWNNEKLFFGSGTQLSVL.

The V and J genes are TRBV4-1 and TRBJ2-1, with D possibly matching TRBD1 (6 bases). V shed 3 bases and J shed 2 bases, with 17 bases lying between them. CDR1 and CDR2 (germline): MGHRA, YSYEKL. This CDR3 has 17 residues. Here the CDR3 DNA reads TGCGCCAGCAGCCATATAGGTGGCAGGGGCGCCTACAATGAGCAGTTCTTC. Translated, it gives CASSHIGGRGAYNEQFF.

In the case of this clonotype: Relative to the germline gene, one junction end is altered; a read error may explain this. The chain links TRBV7-8 to TRBJ2-5; D not resolved. The V gene's germline CDR1 is SGHVS and CDR2 FQNEAQ. The CDR3 has 14 amino acids. The CDR3 DNA sequence: TGTGCCGGCAGCTTTCTGTCCGGCCAAGAGACCCAGTACTTC. Translation gives CAGSFLSGQETQYF. Based on the CDR3 plus reference TRBV7-8 and TRBJ2-5, the full variable domain is GAGVSQSPRYKVAKRGQDVALRCDPISGHVSLFWYQQALGQGPEFLTYFQNEAQLDKSGLPSDRFFAERPEGSVSTLKIQRTQQEDSAVYLCAGSFLSGQETQYFGPGTRLLVL.

This clonotype was seen repeatedly, ten times or more. The chain recombines TRBV6-2 or TRBV6-3 with TRBJ2-5; D is unclear. The ends were cut back, 2 bases at V and 9 bases at J, with 7 bases in the middle. CDR1 and CDR2 from the germline V gene are MNHEY and SVGEGT. CDR3 length equals 11 residues. As DNA, the CDR3 is TGTGCCAGCAGTTACGGGCGGTCCCAGTACTTC. This translates into CASSYGRSQYF.

In this sample, this clonotype turned up many times. This sequence joins TRBV6-5 and TRBJ2-2; D unresolved. Trimming shortened V by 4 bases and J by 5 bases, and 20 bases separated the two germline ends. Germline loops: CDR1 MNHEY, CDR2 SVGAGI. This CDR3 spans 17 amino acids. The CDR3 here is CASSFAFYRGSTGELFF. CDR3 in DNA: TGTGCCAGCAGTTTTGCCTTCTATCGCGGCTCAACCGGGGAGCTGTTTTTT.

This clonotype was counted at least ten times. The chain links TRBV7-9 to TRBJ2-2, with D unresolved. Germline CDR1 and CDR2: SEHNR and FQNEAQ (reference sequence). The CDR3 covers 15 residues. V lost 0 bases and J lost 2, with 7 bases in between. The CDR3 loop is CASSLASSNTGELFF. CDR3 DNA sequence: TGTGCCAGCAGCTTAGCATCGTCTAACACCGGGGAGCTGTTTTTT.

This clonotype occurred a few times. The chain couples TRBV4-2 to TRBJ2-7; a possible D gene is TRBD2 (6 bases). V was trimmed by 3 bases and J by 2 bases, leaving 17 bases between them. From germline, CDR1 is LGHNA and CDR2 YNFKEQ. The CDR3 loop spans 16 amino acids. The CDR3 protein is CASSHLPGLPAYEQYF. The CDR3 nucleotides read TGTGCCAGCAGCCACCTGCCGGGACTCCCCGCCTACGAGCAGTACTTC.

V gene TRBV20-1 combines with J gene TRBJ2-3, with D perhaps matching TRBD2 (5 bases). Germline values: CDR1 DFQATT, CDR2 SNEGSKA (reference sequence). The CDR3 has 16 amino acids. Trimming removed 1 base from V and 4 bases from J, with 18 bases in between. This CDR3 is CSARVGSEGFADTQYF. In nucleotides, the CDR3 is TGCAGTGCTAGAGTTGGATCCGAGGGATTCGCAGATACGCAGTATTTT.

This rearrangement joins TRBV5-6 to TRBJ1-2; D unresolved. Germline loops: CDR1 SGHDT, CDR2 YYEEEE. The length of the CDR3 is 12 residues. Trimming left V 4 bases short and J 9 bases short, with 13 bases between. This chain's CDR3 is CASSVGPQSYTF. Written as DNA, the CDR3 is TGTGCCAGCAGCGTTGGGCCACAGAGCTACACCTTC.

Many counts were recorded for this clonotype. This chain uses TRBV20-1 with TRBJ2-7, with 9 bases fitting TRBD1. The CDR3 covers 14 residues. CDR1 and CDR2 (germline): DFQATT, SNEGSKA (reference sequence). The V and J ends lost 2 bases and 5 bases, in that order; junction bases with no gene match: 7. CDR3 DNA sequence: TGCAGTGCTAGACCCCCGGACAGGGGTCACGAGCAGTACTTC. Amino acids: CSARPPDRGHEQYF.

The chain carries TRBV4-1 and TRBJ2-2, with TRBD2 as a possible D gene (6 bases). Per the germline V gene, CDR1 is MGHRA and CDR2 is YSYEKL. Trimming took off 3 bases at V and 6 bases at J, with 11 bases between the two ends. The CDR3 loop spans 14 amino acids. The CDR3 here is CASSHWDSAGELFF. The CDR3 DNA reads TGCGCCAGCAGCCACTGGGACTCGGCCGGGGAGCTGTTTTTT.

This clonotype was counted between two and nine times. V is TRBV9 and J is TRBJ2-7; D might be TRBD2 (5 bases). This CDR3 is 15 amino acids long. CDR1 is SGDLS and CDR2 is YYNGEE in the germline V gene. V lost 4 bases and J lost 8, with 22 bases in between. In DNA form, the CDR3 reads TGTGCCAGCAGCCCCCCGGGTGGGGAGCCCTCAAAGCAGTACTTC. Protein: CASSPPGGEPSKQYF.

This clonotype was observed many times. The chain combines TRBV6-6 with TRBJ2-1; D possibly uses TRBD1 or TRBD2 (5 bases each). Trimming pared 5 bases from V and 5 bases from J, leaving 19 bases between. CDR1 MNHNY and CDR2 SVGAGI come from the germline V gene (reference sequence). The CDR3 runs 16 residues. The CDR3, as DNA: TGTGCCAGCAGTCCTCGGTCTGATCGGGACCACAATGAGCAGTTCTTC. It specifies CASSPRSDRDHNEQFF.

This clonotype showed up many times. V usage is TRBV6-2 or TRBV6-3 and J usage is TRBJ2-3; tentatively, D is TRBD1 (6 bases). This CDR3 has 13 residues. Germline CDR1 is MNHEY and CDR2 is SVGEGT. Trimming stripped 6 bases from V and 4 bases from J, with 11 bases between. For the CDR3, the DNA is TGTGCCAGCAGAAACAGGGCCGCAGATACGCAGTATTTT. Its protein is CASRNRAADTQYF.

This clonotype has only a few counts. The chain is built from TRBV2 and TRBJ1-1; D is unresolved. The CDR3 is made up of 12 amino acids. V was cut by 4 bases and J by 8 bases, with 11 bases left in between. Germline assignment: CDR1 SNHLY and CDR2 FYNNEI. DNA for the CDR3: TGTGCCAGCAGTGTGGAGTTGGCCGAAGCTTTCTTT. Protein product: CASSVELAEAFF.

Turning to this clonotype: Sequence at one end of the junction differs from germline and may be a read error. The gene calls are TRBV9 and TRBJ2-2; TRBD2 agrees at 10 bases. Per germline, CDR1 SGDLS and CDR2 YYNGEE. This CDR3 comprises 16 residues. The CDR3 DNA reads TGTGCCAGCAGCCCACGAACTAGCGGGATGGCCGGGGAGCTGTATTTT. Translated: CASSPRTSGMAGELYF.

This clonotype was seen ten or more times. The chain carries TRBV28 and TRBJ2-1, with 8 bases identical to TRBD2. Germline-derived CDR1 and CDR2 are MDHEN and SYDVKM. Trimming at V came to 4 bases and at J to 5 bases, leaving 7 bases not matched to a gene. This CDR3 contains 15 residues. In nucleotides, the CDR3 is TGTGCCAGCAGTTCGACGACTAGCGTGAACAATGAGCAGTTCTTC. Its translation is CASSSTTSVNNEQFF.

Details on this clonotype: A clone one base away is much larger, so this may be a read error. Likely a read error: the CDR3 ends without its conserved phenylalanine or tryptophan. The rearrangement links TRBV20-1 to TRBJ1-2; D is unclear. The CDR3 has 11 residues. In germline, CDR1 is DFQATT, CDR2 SNEGSKA (reference sequence). Here the CDR3 DNA reads TGCAGCAGCGGAGAAGACTATGGCTACACCCTC. The encoded protein is CSSGEDYGYTL.

This rearrangement joins TRBV10-3 to TRBJ2-5; TRBD1 might be the D (6 bases). Germline V gene sequence: CDR1 ENHRY, CDR2 SYGVKD. Trimming removed 2 bases at V and 5 bases at J, with 12 bases between. This CDR3 contains 14 residues. The CDR3 here is CAISEGVTGETQYF. In DNA form, the CDR3 reads TGTGCCATCAGTGAGGGCGTCACAGGGGAGACCCAGTACTTC.

A few counts support this clonotype. The gene calls are TRBV19 and TRBJ1-2, with 8 bases matching TRBD1. The CDR3 sequence is 15 residues long. V shed 3 bases and J 4 bases; nucleotides not matched to a gene: 7. Germline V lookup: CDR1 LNHDA, CDR2 SQIVND (reference sequence). The DNA of the CDR3 is TGTGCCAGTAGTATCGGACAGGGAGGAGGCTATGGCTACACCTTC. Encoded protein: CASSIGQGGGYGYTF.